The T cell receptor beta chain under discussion was sequenced for a study of T-cell memory formation after mild COVID-19. Study information: The two donors had largely donor-specific TCR clusters.

Remarks on this clonotype: Its antigen is unidentified.

Notes on the study in general: That cross-reactive memory joined was suggested by some responding clones appearing in pre-infection memory. Most CD4+ clones that shrank were in CM and EM, while CD8+ ones turned up in EMRA. Day 15 to 85 contracting clones showed balanced CD4/CD8; day 15 to 37 expanders favored CD4+.

TCRdb independently ran MiXCR on the 5' RACE reads; one entry per CDR3 protein. Of 260,000 or so distinct CDR3 sequences in the sample, around 17% were seen once. Germline V gene lookup returns CDR1 SGHTA and CDR2 FQGNSA. The CDR3 is 15 residues long. The V and J ends lost 1 base and 4 bases, in that order; junction bases with no gene match: 3. The sequenced material came from PBMCs or a T cell subset sorted from them (not recorded which). The clonotype originates from a man aged 18 to 30 who had mild COVID-19 (a few samples of this study predate the infection). Cell type and time point are not known. J is TRBJ2-3 and V is TRBV7-2; 9 bases are shared with TRBD2. The CDR3 DNA reads TGTGCCAGCAGCTTAGTTGGCGGGGGGGCAGATACGCAGTATTTT. Its translation: CASSLVGGGADTQYF.